This passage covers 23 T cell receptor beta chains from one sample sequenced in a study of Ad26.COV2.S vaccination and SARS-CoV-2 variants. Documented treatment: around 19 received Ad26.COV2.S at low or high dose, single or two shots; five or six received placebo; per-sample allocation not given. Vaccine and placebo recipients were sampled on day 63 after the first injection. Generated by immunoSEQ multiplex PCR, the TCRdb table keeps only in-frame clones and is missing some. Among 410,000 or so clones listed, 75% to 95% were seen once. This specimen was peripheral blood, taken in a trial of Ad26.COV2.S vaccine versus placebo. Receptors were obtained from a person aged 18-60 years who received the Ad26.COV2.S COVID-19 vaccine or a placebo.

The V and J genes are TRBV28 and TRBJ2-5, with a possible D match to TRBD1 (6 bases). This CDR3 is 14 amino acids long. Trimming took 2 bases from V and 1 from J, leaving 8 bases between them. Per the germline V gene, CDR1 is MDHEN and CDR2 is SYDVKM. Written as DNA, the CDR3 is TGTGCCAGCAGTTTAATCAGGGGCCAAGAGACCCAGTACTTC. It encodes CASSLIRGQETQYF.

The J gene is TRBJ1-2, the V gene TRBV12-3 or TRBV12-4; D call uncertain. Trimming removed 7 bases at V and 6 bases at J, with 15 bases between. The CDR3 length is 13 residues. The chain's CDR3 is CASTSGVTDGYTF. CDR3 coding DNA: TGTGCCAGCACCTCTGGGGTAACCGATGGCTACACCTTC.

The V and J genes are TRBV18 and TRBJ1-1; D is undetermined. Trimming removed 3 bases from V and 1 base from J, with 6 bases in between. The CDR3 contains 13 residues. In germline, CDR1 is KGHSH, CDR2 LQKENI. For the CDR3, the DNA is TGTGCCAGCTCACCTTCGGAGAACACTGAAGCTTTCTTT. As protein: CASSPSENTEAFF.

The chain couples TRBV5-5 to TRBJ2-1, with 11 bases aligning to TRBD1. V was pared by 2 bases and J by 4 bases, with 5 bases of the junction left unmatched. Germline lookup yields CDR1 SGHKS and CDR2 YYEKEE (reference sequence). The CDR3 is 16 amino acids. The CDR3 nucleotides read TGTGCCAGCAGCTTTTCCGGGACAGGGGGGTACAATGAGCAGTTCTTC. This gives the protein CASSFSGTGGYNEQFF.

The chain's CDR3 is CASSLGGSGSHTGELFF. The CDR3 bases are TGCGCCAGCAGCCTAGGGGGGAGCGGGAGTCACACCGGGGAGCTGTTTTTT. The chain joins TRBV5-1 to TRBJ2-2; 8 bases line up with TRBD2. Unmatched junction bases numbered 11, after V lost 4 bases and J lost 3 bases. The CDR3 loop spans 17 amino acids. Germline CDR1 SGHRS, CDR2 YFSETQ. The full variable domain, completed using reference TRBV5-1 and TRBJ2-2, is KAGVTQTPRYLIKTRGQQVTLSCSPISGHRSVSWYQQTPGQGLQFLFEYFSETQRNKGNFPGRFSGRQFSNSRSEMNVSTLELGDSALYLCASSLGGSGSHTGELFFGEGSRLTVL.

This clone was observed a single time. The chain uses TRBV5-1 and TRBJ2-5; D is ambiguous. The V end lost 0 bases, the J end lost 0 bases, and 6 bases lay between the germline ends. The CDR3 totals 14 residues. Germline CDR1 reads SGHRS; CDR2 reads YFSETQ. CDR3 region: CASSLAQNQETQYF. CDR3 coding DNA: TGCGCCAGCAGCTTGGCGCAGAACCAAGAGACCCAGTACTTC. The whole variable domain, remainder taken from reference TRBV5-1 and TRBJ2-5, is KAGVTQTPRYLIKTRGQQVTLSCSPISGHRSVSWYQQTPGQGLQFLFEYFSETQRNKGNFPGRFSGRQFSNSRSEMNVSTLELGDSALYLCASSLAQNQETQYFGPGTRLLVL.

The chain couples TRBV19 to TRBJ2-3, with a possible D match to TRBD1 (6 bases). The CDR3 length is 19 residues. Germline V gene sequence: CDR1 LNHDA, CDR2 SQIVND (reference sequence). V lost 4 bases and J lost 2, with 25 bases in between. CDR3 sequence reads: CASSRFTPRQASITDTQYF. DNA for the CDR3: TGTGCCAGTAGTAGATTCACCCCGAGACAGGCATCAATCACAGATACGCAGTATTTT. The complete variable domain, with remaining parts taken from reference TRBV19 and TRBJ2-3, reads DGGITQSPKYLFRKEGQNVTLSCEQNLNHDAMYWYRQDPGQGLRLIYYSQIVNDFQKGDIAEGYSVSREKKESFPLTVTSAQKNPTAFYLCASSRFTPRQASITDTQYFGPGTRLTVL.

This rearrangement joins TRBV5-1 to TRBJ2-1, with 7 bases fitting TRBD2. The CDR3 contains 15 residues. The germline gives CDR1 SGHRS, CDR2 YFSETQ. With V trimmed by 5 bases and J by 1 base, 6 bases remained unmatched. This CDR3 is CASRLGTTSYNEQFF. The DNA of the CDR3 is TGCGCCAGCAGACTAGGGACTACTTCCTACAATGAGCAGTTCTTC.

This clone came up once. This CDR3 is also generated by other DNA sequences in the sample. The V call is TRBV9, the J call TRBJ1-3; D gene uncertain. This CDR3 has 11 amino acids. V was cut by 0 bases and J by 8 bases, with 3 bases left in between. The germline CDR1 and CDR2 sequences are SGDLS and YYNGEE. Written as DNA, the CDR3 is TGTGCCAGCAGCGTAGGGGACACCATATATTTT. Its translation is CASSVGDTIYF. Based on the CDR3 plus reference TRBV9 and TRBJ1-3, the full variable domain is DSGVTQTPKHLITATGQRVTLRCSPRSGDLSVYWYQQSLDQGLQFLIQYYNGEERAKGNILERFSAQQFPDLHSELNLSSLELGDSALYFCASSVGDTIYFGEGSWLTVV.

This chain connects TRBV19 to TRBJ1-1, with 7 nucleotides matching TRBD1. Looked up from germline, CDR1 is LNHDA and CDR2 is SQIVND (reference sequence). The CDR3 has 15 amino acids. V trimming: 8 bases; J trimming: 5 bases; junction bases outside the gene matches: 14. CDR3 nucleotides: TGTGCCAGTTCTAAGGGGGCAGGGGTAATGACTGAAGCTTTCTTT. Translated, it gives CASSKGAGVMTEAFF.

The CDR3 region has the DNA TGTGCCATCAGTGTAGACAGGGCGAACACTGAAGCTTTCTTT. Protein product: CAISVDRANTEAFF. The J gene is TRBJ1-1, the V gene TRBV10-3; 7 bases match TRBD1. Per germline, CDR1 ENHRY and CDR2 SYGVKD. There are 14 residues in the CDR3. V was clipped by 4 bases and J by 1 base; unmatched bases: 3.

This clone is a singleton in its sample. This chain connects TRBV11-1 to TRBJ2-7; 11 bases align to TRBD2. CDR3 length equals 15 residues. CDR1 is SGHAT and CDR2 is FQDESV in the germline V gene (reference sequence). With V trimmed by 6 bases and J by 2 bases, 6 bases remained unmatched. The CDR3 nucleotides are TGTGCCAGCAGTGGGGGACTAGCGGAGCCCTACGAGCAGTACTTC. This sequence encodes CASSGGLAEPYEQYF.

The chain is built from TRBV7-6 and TRBJ2-3, with TRBD2 matching 8 bases. Germline V lookup: CDR1 SGHVS, CDR2 FNYEAQ. The CDR3 length is 15 residues. V was pared by 5 bases and J by 4 bases, with 8 bases of the junction left unmatched. In nucleotides, the CDR3 is TGTGCCAGCAGCACCGGGACTAGTCATGCAGATACGCAGTATTTT. Its protein product is CASSTGTSHADTQYF. The full variable domain, rest sourced from reference TRBV7-6 and TRBJ2-3, is GAGVSQSPRYKVTKRGQDVALRCDPISGHVSLYWYRQALGQGPEFLTYFNYEAQQDKSGLPNDRFSAERPEGSISTLTIQRTEQRDSAMYRCASSTGTSHADTQYFGPGTRLTVL.

The V call is TRBV7-2, the J call TRBJ2-2; possibly TRBD2 for D (7 bases). CDR3 length equals 15 residues. V lost 8 bases to trimming and J lost 2 bases, with 15 bases between them. CDR1 is SGHTA, CDR2 FQGNSA, per germline. This chain's CDR3 is CASPKGGLNTGELFF. The CDR3 DNA follows: TGTGCCAGCCCGAAGGGGGGGCTTAACACCGGGGAGCTGTTTTTT.

The chain combines TRBV11-3 with TRBJ2-3, with D perhaps TRBD2 (5 bases). From germline, CDR1 is SGHNT and CDR2 YENEEA. The V end lost 3 bases, the J end lost 9 bases, and 16 bases lay between the germline ends. The CDR3 totals 14 residues. The CDR3 sequence is CASSLRVGDGTQYF. The CDR3 coding sequence is TGTGCCAGCAGCTTGAGGGTGGGAGATGGAACGCAGTATTTT.

This chain connects TRBV27 to TRBJ1-5, with D perhaps matching TRBD1 (5 bases). Deletions cut 3 bases from V and 5 bases from J, with 8 bases between. The CDR3 is 13 residues long. CDR1 and CDR2 from the germline V gene are MNHEY and SMNVEV (reference sequence). CDR3 protein: CASSLTADQPQHF. The CDR3 DNA reads as TGTGCCAGCAGTTTGACAGCCGATCAGCCCCAGCATTTT.

CDR3: CASSYSGTANTEAFF. As DNA, the CDR3 is TGTGCCAGCAGTTACTCCGGGACAGCGAACACTGAAGCTTTCTTT. The J gene is TRBJ1-1, the V gene TRBV6-5; 7 bases align to TRBD1. CDR1 is MNHEY and CDR2 is SVGAGI in the germline V gene. There are 15 residues in the CDR3. The J segment lost 1 base and the V segment lost 0 bases, leaving 2 bases of the junction unmatched.

The chain is built from TRBV6-2 or TRBV6-3 and TRBJ1-5; no firm D call. Germline CDR1 and CDR2: MNHEY and SVGEGT. V was shortened by 2 bases and J by 5 bases, with 7 bases between the two germline ends. This CDR3 is 13 amino acids long. CDR3 DNA sequence: TGTGCCAGCAGTTACGATGCGTATCAGCCCCAGCATTTT. Its translation is CASSYDAYQPQHF.

CDR3 DNA: TGCAGGACAGGGGGCGACTATGGCTACACCTTC. Translated, it gives CRTGGDYGYTF. The J gene is TRBJ1-2, the V gene TRBV29-1; TRBD1 matches 10 bases. Germline CDR1 and CDR2: SQVTM and ANQGSEA. The CDR3 is made up of 11 amino acids. Combining the CDR3 with reference TRBV29-1 and TRBJ1-2 gives the whole variable domain SAVISQKPSRDICQRGTSLTIQCQVDSQVTMMFWYRQQPGQSLTLIATANQGSEATYESGFVIDKFPISRPNLTFSTLTVSNMSPEDSSIYLCRTGGDYGYTFGSGTRLTVV.

The chain combines TRBV7-2 with TRBJ2-1; D is uncertain. Looked up from germline, CDR1 is SGHTA and CDR2 is FQGNSA. This CDR3 has 15 amino acids. Trimming removed 5 bases at V and 2 bases at J, with 13 bases between. This CDR3 reads CASSPDASTYNEQFF. CDR3 in DNA: TGTGCCAGCAGCCCGGACGCCTCCACCTACAATGAGCAGTTCTTC.

The chain links TRBV7-6 to TRBJ2-2; 7 bases agree with TRBD2. This CDR3 comprises 17 residues. V lost 0 bases, J lost 4 bases, and 8 bases stayed unmatched. Germline lookup yields CDR1 SGHVS and CDR2 FNYEAQ. The CDR3 region has the DNA TGTGCCAGCAGCTTAGCGGGAGGGCCTTTAGGCACCGGGGAGCTGTTTTTT. This codes for CASSLAGGPLGTGELFF.

Turning to this clone: Different DNA sequences within this sample yield the same CDR3. The genes are TRBV7-2 and TRBJ2-2, with 7 bases fitting TRBD1. Germline CDR1 reads SGHTA; CDR2 reads FQGNSA. Trimming at V came to 5 bases and at J to 2 bases, leaving 5 bases not matched to a gene. The CDR3 loop spans 15 amino acids. CDR3 region: CASSRDRVNTGELFF. The CDR3 DNA follows: TGTGCCAGCAGCCGGGACAGAGTTAACACCGGGGAGCTGTTTTTT. Full variable domain (outside the CDR3, taken from reference TRBV7-2 and TRBJ2-2): GAGVSQSPSNKVTEKGKDVELRCDPISGHTALYWYRQSLGQGLEFLIYFQGNSAPDKSGLPSDRFSAERTGGSVSTLTIQRTQQEDSAVYLCASSRDRVNTGELFFGEGSRLTVL.

This chain joins TRBV4-1 and TRBJ1-6; D is uncertain. The V end lost 0 bases, the J end lost 2 bases, and 8 bases lay between the germline ends. Germline V lookup: CDR1 MGHRA, CDR2 YSYEKL. The CDR3 spans 16 residues. The CDR3 sequence is CASSQDVGTYNSPLHF. The DNA for the CDR3 is TGCGCCAGCAGCCAAGATGTAGGGACCTATAATTCACCCCTCCACTTT.